A selection of T cell receptor beta chains follows, all from one sample in a study of T cells in Graves' hyperthyroidism and ophthalmopathy. TCRdb independently ran MiXCR on the multiplex PCR reads; one entry per CDR3 protein. The repertoire holds around 390,000 distinct CDR3 sequences, about 14% seen once, with about 20% in the top ten. Sequencing input: blood. These receptors came from a woman aged 25 to 39 with Graves' ophthalmopathy. Both conserved end residues are trimmed from each CDR3.

V gene,CDR3 length,J gene,CDR3 protein
TRBV7-8,12,TRBJ2-7,ASSAGGSLREQY
TRBV25-1,13,TRBJ1-1,ASMGGTGKNTEAF
TRBV7-2,13,TRBJ2-3,ASSTAQGRGDTQY
TRBV6-1,14,TRBJ2-5,ASSVGTAPGWETQY
TRBV5-8,9,TRBJ2-5,ASSPPGDVY
TRBV20-1,13,TRBJ2-1,SAQRWRGIVDEQF
TRBV4-1,13,TRBJ2-3,ASSQDGLVKSTQY
TRBV3-1,13,TRBJ2-5,ASSQDLGRVETQY
TRBV20-1,9,TRBJ2-3,STGGADTQY
TRBV12-3/TRBV12-4,14,TRBJ2-1,ASSSAGGGSVVEQF
TRBV6-1,12,TRBJ2-1,ASTEGRGVNEQF
TRBV7-2,13,TRBJ2-5,ASSLSGHYQETQY
TRBV11-3,11,TRBJ1-5,ASSLLQDQPQH
TRBV10-1,11,TRBJ2-5,ASSEEVGETQY
TRBV18,11,TRBJ2-1,ASSPGKNNERF
TRBV20-1,11,TRBJ2-7,SALGARSHEQY
TRBV29-1,9,TRBJ1-1,SVNQGLTAF
TRBV6-2/TRBV6-3,10,TRBJ2-1,ASSREYNEQF
TRBV20-1,13,TRBJ2-1,SAHARRGNYNEQF
TRBV7-9,20,TRBJ1-6,ASSFFLSWDISTANDNSPLH
TRBV7-2,14,TRBJ1-1,ASSLAEMGFNTEAF
TRBV5-1,14,TRBJ2-5,AGSLVGGRLQETQY
TRBV20-1,12,TRBJ1-6,SARAQGYNSPLH
TRBV2,11,TRBJ1-5,ASSEWENQPQH